Listed below are T cell receptor beta chains from one sample, sequenced in a study of blood T cell repertoires in COVID-19. Assay used: immunoSEQ multiplex PCR; TCRdb lists only in-frame clones, some missing. This table has roughly 250,000 clones, approximately 85% appearing once. Sample: peripheral blood. All receptors come from a human donor with COVID-19, enrolled during active disease. The donor label of this sample is uncertain. Both conserved end residues are part of each CDR3. The D gene is left open where the match is weak. Size tells how often a clone was seen (once, few, many) or the class of an expanded clone, and some rows leave it out.

TRBJ2-7,TRBV11-2,TRBD1,NA,15,CASSPMTGTGYEQYF,TGTGCCAGCAGCCCAATGACAGGGACGGGGTACGAGCAGTACTTC
TRBJ1-4,TRBV29-1,TRBD1,NA,13,CSAREGAGEKLFF,TGCAGCGCACGGGAGGGGGCTGGTGAAAAACTGTTTTTT
TRBJ2-3,TRBV27,NA,NA,11,CASTSTDTQYF,TGTGCCAGCACGTCGACAGATACGCAGTATTTT
TRBJ2-1,TRBV7-2,TRBD2,NA,16,CASSSLPSGPYNEQFF,TGTGCCAGCAGCTCGTTGCCTAGCGGCCCCTACAATGAGCAGTTCTTC
TRBJ2-5,TRBV30,TRBD2,NA,16,CAWSVRGGLAEETQYF,TGTGCCTGGAGTGTAAGAGGCGGACTAGCGGAAGAGACCCAGTACTTC
TRBJ2-1,TRBV4-2,TRBD1,NA,15,CASSQDSTGGNEQFF,TGTGCCAGCAGCCAAGATTCCACAGGGGGGAATGAGCAGTTCTTC
TRBJ2-2,TRBV2,NA,NA,13,CASSELSAGELFF,TGTGCCAGCAGTGAGCTAAGCGCCGGGGAGCTGTTTTTT
TRBJ2-3,TRBV19,NA,NA,18,CASSPRSAGTTLGDTQYF,TGTGCCAGTAGTCCCCGCTCCGCCGGGACAACTTTGGGGGATACGCAGTATTTT
TRBJ2-7,TRBV5-4,TRBD1,many,14,CASSRGTVSYEQYF,TGTGCCAGCAGCCGAGGGACAGTAAGCTACGAGCAGTACTTC
TRBJ1-5,TRBV6-2/TRBV6-3,TRBD1,NA,18,CASSPLTGALYSNQPQHF,TGTGCCAGCAGCCCCTTGACAGGGGCCCTCTATAGCAATCAGCCCCAGCATTTT
TRBJ2-1,TRBV7-2,NA,once,15,CASTPRSPGYNEQFF,TGTGCCAGCACCCCGAGGTCTCCGGGCTACAATGAGCAGTTCTTC
TRBJ1-6,TRBV28,NA,NA,12,CASRASYSPLHF,TGTGCCAGCAGGGCCAGTTATTCACCCCTCCACTTT
TRBJ2-1,TRBV11-3,NA,NA,14,CASSLAGLYNEQFF,TGTGCCAGCAGCTTAGCGGGACTTTACAATGAGCAGTTCTTC
TRBJ1-5,TRBV6-1,TRBD1,NA,14,CASSDRQGGQPQHF,TGTGCCAGCAGTGACCGACAGGGCGGTCAGCCCCAGCATTTT
TRBJ2-6,TRBV9,TRBD2,NA,19,CASSVELFGAGGPGDVLTF,TGTGCCAGCAGCGTAGAGCTTTTTGGGGCGGGAGGGCCTGGCGACGTCCTGACTTTC
TRBJ1-1,TRBV5-1,NA,once,13,CASSFGGITEAFF,TGCGCCAGCAGCTTTGGGGGGATCACTGAAGCTTTCTTT
TRBJ1-1,TRBV29-1,NA,NA,11,CSGIATTEAFF,TGCAGCGGGATAGCTACGACTGAAGCTTTCTTT
TRBJ1-1,TRBV20-1,NA,NA,11,CSAAPGTEAFF,TGCAGTGCTGCACCGGGCACTGAAGCTTTCTTT
TRBJ2-1,TRBV5-6,NA,once,15,CASSFSGTLNNEQFF,TGTGCCAGCAGCTTTTCTGGGACTCTCAACAATGAGCAGTTCTTC
TRBJ1-5,TRBV6-5,NA,NA,15,CASSSTVDGSQPQHF,TGTGCCAGCAGTTCTACAGTAGACGGCAGTCAGCCCCAGCATTTT
TRBJ1-1,TRBV12-3/TRBV12-4,TRBD1,NA,13,CASSNRGNTEAFF,TGTGCCAGCAGTAACAGGGGAAACACTGAAGCTTTCTTT
TRBJ1-2,TRBV28,TRBD1,few,16,CASSRDRVTPIDGYTF,TGTGCCAGCAGTCGGGACAGGGTAACTCCCATTGATGGCTACACCTTC
TRBJ1-5,TRBV19,NA,NA,15,CASSTGAFGSQPQHF,TGTGCCAGTAGTACCGGGGCCTTCGGGAGTCAGCCCCAGCATTTT
TRBJ1-2,TRBV10-1,TRBD1,NA,14,CASSETGAVDGYTF,TGCGCCAGCAGTGAAACAGGGGCGGTGGATGGCTACACCTTC
TRBJ2-7,TRBV7-2,TRBD2,NA,15,CASSLDSGRGYEQYF,TGTGCCAGCAGCCTCGATAGCGGGAGAGGTTACGAGCAGTACTTC
TRBJ1-4,TRBV2,NA,NA,13,CASRRATNEKLFF,TGTGCCAGCAGGAGGGCAACTAATGAAAAACTGTTTTTT
TRBJ2-7,TRBV19,TRBD1,NA,15,CASSITDRGSYEQYF,TGTGCCAGTAGTATCACGGACAGGGGTTCCTACGAGCAGTACTTC
TRBJ2-3,TRBV5-1,TRBD1,NA,15,CASSSLGQGADTQYF,TGCGCCAGCAGCTCCTTAGGACAGGGGGCAGATACGCAGTATTTT
TRBJ1-2,TRBV7-3,TRBD1,NA,15,CASSLLVRGCYGYTF,TGTGCCAGCAGCTTATTGGTCAGGGGGTGCTATGGCTACACCTTC
TRBJ1-5,TRBV27,TRBD1,NA,14,CASRQTGGRQPQHF,TGTGCCAGCAGACAAACAGGGGGTAGGCAGCCCCAGCATTTT
TRBJ2-5,TRBV5-4,NA,NA,14,CASSLAGLQETQYF,TGTGCCAGCAGCTTGGCAGGGCTCCAAGAGACCCAGTACTTC
TRBJ1-5,TRBV16,NA,NA,12,CASSPPRQPQHF,TGTGCCAGCAGCCCACCCAGGCAGCCCCAGCATTTT
TRBJ2-3,TRBV3-1/TRBV3-2,TRBD2,few,16,CASSPTGTSTTDTQYF,TGTGCCAGCAGCCCCACCGGGACTAGTACCACAGATACGCAGTATTTT
TRBJ1-1,TRBV19,TRBD1,NA,15,CASSAGTGADTEAFF,TGTGCCAGTAGTGCCGGGACAGGGGCGGACACTGAAGCTTTCTTT
TRBJ2-3,TRBV5-1,NA,once,15,CASSAGGLVTDTQYF,TGCGCCAGCAGCGCCGGGGGGCTGGTCACAGATACGCAGTATTTT
TRBJ2-1,TRBV9,TRBD2,once,16,CASSPGSGRMYNEQFF,TGTGCCAGCAGCCCAGGGAGCGGGAGGATGTACAATGAGCAGTTCTTC
TRBJ2-1,TRBV11-2,TRBD2,NA,16,CASSSRGSGRYNEQFF,TGTGCCAGCAGCTCCCGGGGGAGCGGGAGATACAATGAGCAGTTCTTC
TRBJ2-3,TRBV7-2,TRBD1,NA,15,CASSSRTGGTDTQYF,TGTGCCAGCAGCTCAAGGACAGGGGGCACAGATACGCAGTATTTT
TRBJ2-1,TRBV15,TRBD2,NA,21,CATSRDSSLLFAGGFLTEQFF,TGTGCCACCAGCAGAGACTCCTCCCTTCTCTTCGCGGGGGGATTTTTGACTGAGCAGTTCTTC
TRBJ2-1,TRBV30,TRBD1,once,14,CAWDRDRGTNEQFF,TGTGCCTGGGACCGGGACAGGGGAACCAATGAGCAGTTCTTC
TRBJ2-3,TRBV29-1,TRBD2,NA,16,CSVERVAGVNTDTQYF,TGCAGCGTTGAGAGGGTAGCGGGAGTAAACACAGATACGCAGTATTTT
TRBJ1-1,TRBV9,NA,NA,14,CASSRRGSNTEAFF,TGTGCCAGCAGCAGGCGGGGGTCGAACACTGAAGCTTTCTTT
TRBJ1-4,TRBV7-9,TRBD1,NA,17,CASSPPGQGAANEKLFF,TGTGCCAGCAGCCCACCGGGACAGGGGGCTGCGAATGAAAAACTGTTTTTT
TRBJ1-1,TRBV10-3,NA,NA,14,CAISEAVEDTEAFF,TGTGCCATCAGTGAGGCCGTCGAGGACACTGAAGCTTTCTTT
TRBJ2-7,TRBV20-1,NA,NA,14,CSASGPGPFYEQYF,TGCAGTGCTAGTGGTCCAGGGCCCTTCTACGAGCAGTACTTC
TRBJ1-5,TRBV11-2,NA,NA,15,CASSLGIGENQPQHF,TGTGCCAGCAGCTTAGGTATCGGGGAGAATCAGCCCCAGCATTTT